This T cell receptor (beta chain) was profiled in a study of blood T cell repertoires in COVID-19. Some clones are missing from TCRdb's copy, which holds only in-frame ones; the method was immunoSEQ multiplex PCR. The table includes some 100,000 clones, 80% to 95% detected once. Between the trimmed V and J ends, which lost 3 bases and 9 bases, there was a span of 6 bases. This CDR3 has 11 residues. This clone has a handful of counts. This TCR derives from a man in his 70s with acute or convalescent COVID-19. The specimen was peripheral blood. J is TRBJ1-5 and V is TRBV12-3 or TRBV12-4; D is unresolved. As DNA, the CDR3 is TGTGCCAGCAGTTTCGAGGGGCCCCAGCATTTT. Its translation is CASSFEGPQHF.